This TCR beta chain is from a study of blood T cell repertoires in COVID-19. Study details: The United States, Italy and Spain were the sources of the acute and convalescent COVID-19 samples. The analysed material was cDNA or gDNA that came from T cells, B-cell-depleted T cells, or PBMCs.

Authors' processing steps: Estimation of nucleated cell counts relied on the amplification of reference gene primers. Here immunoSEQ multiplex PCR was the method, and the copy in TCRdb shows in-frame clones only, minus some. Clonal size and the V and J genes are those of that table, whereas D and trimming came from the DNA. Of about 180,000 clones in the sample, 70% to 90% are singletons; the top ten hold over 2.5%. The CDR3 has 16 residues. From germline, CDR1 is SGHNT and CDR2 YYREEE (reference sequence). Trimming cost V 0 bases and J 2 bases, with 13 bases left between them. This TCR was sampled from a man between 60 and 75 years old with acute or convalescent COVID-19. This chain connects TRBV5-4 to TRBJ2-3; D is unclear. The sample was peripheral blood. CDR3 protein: CASSLEIARLTDTQYF. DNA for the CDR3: TGTGCCAGCAGCTTGGAGATAGCTCGACTCACAGATACGCAGTATTTT.